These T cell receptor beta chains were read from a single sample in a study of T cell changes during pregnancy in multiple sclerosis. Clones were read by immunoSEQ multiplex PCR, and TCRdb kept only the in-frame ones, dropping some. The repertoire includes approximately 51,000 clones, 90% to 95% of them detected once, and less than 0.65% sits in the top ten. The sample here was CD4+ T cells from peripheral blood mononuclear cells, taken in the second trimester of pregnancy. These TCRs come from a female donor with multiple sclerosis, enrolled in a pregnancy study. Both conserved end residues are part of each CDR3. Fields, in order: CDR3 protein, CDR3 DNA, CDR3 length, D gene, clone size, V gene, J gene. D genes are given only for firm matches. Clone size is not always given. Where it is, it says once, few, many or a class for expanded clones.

CASSSSGTGRETQYF	TGTGCCAGCAGCTCTTCCGGGACAGGGAGGGAGACCCAGTACTTC	15	TRBD1	-	TRBV7-2	TRBJ2-5
CASSPLGQASYEQYF	TGTGCCAGCTCACCATTAGGACAGGCCTCCTACGAGCAGTACTTC	15	TRBD1	-	TRBV18	TRBJ2-7
CASSLAPSSTGELFF	TGCGCCAGCAGCTTGGCCCCCTCGAGCACCGGGGAGCTGTTTTTT	15	-	-	TRBV5-1	TRBJ2-2
CSVAGGNYGYTF	TGCAGCGTTGCGGGAGGAAACTATGGCTACACCTTC	12	-	-	TRBV29-1	TRBJ1-2
CAISEPSEKLFF	TGTGCCATCAGTGAGCCTAGTGAAAAACTGTTTTTT	12	-	-	TRBV10-3	TRBJ1-4
CASSPNLSGARTDTQYF	TGTGCCAGCAGCCCTAACCTTAGCGGGGCCCGCACAGATACGCAGTATTTT	17	TRBD2	-	TRBV7-9	TRBJ2-3
CASSLVGGTGYGYTF	TGTGCCAGCAGCTTGGTCGGGGGTACTGGCTATGGCTACACCTTC	15	-	-	TRBV7-9	TRBJ1-2
CASSPFYRGGATNEKLFF	TGTGCCAGCAGCCCGTTCTACCGGGGGGGTGCAACTAATGAAAAACTGTTTTTT	18	-	-	TRBV7-3	TRBJ1-4
CAISETLAGALPYAYF	TGTGCCATCAGTGAGACGTTAGCGGGGGCCCTACCATACGCGTATTTT	16	TRBD2	-	TRBV10-3	TRBJ2-3
CSFSWTGDKGPQHF	TGCAGCTTCTCCTGGACAGGCGACAAGGGGCCCCAGCATTTT	14	TRBD1	-	TRBV29-1	TRBJ1-5
CASSPRPGTGIRVYEQYF	TGTGCCAGCAGCCCCCGACCTGGGACAGGGATACGAGTCTACGAGCAGTACTTC	18	TRBD1	-	TRBV14	TRBJ2-7
CASSEDRGDYEQYF	TGTGCCAGCAGCGAGGACAGGGGCGACTACGAGCAGTACTTC	14	TRBD1	-	TRBV2	TRBJ2-7
CAWSADRGYEQYF	TGTGCCTGGAGTGCGGACAGGGGTTACGAGCAGTACTTC	13	TRBD1	-	TRBV30	TRBJ2-7
CASSEALDIRTDTQYF	TGTGCCAGCAGTGAAGCGCTAGATATCAGAACAGATACGCAGTATTTT	16	-	-	TRBV6-1	TRBJ2-3
CASSFGGAGYGYTF	TGTGCCAGCAGCTTTGGGGGGGCTGGCTATGGCTACACCTTC	14	-	-	TRBV7-2	TRBJ1-2
CASSLAGTGPHEQYF	TGTGCCAGCAGCTTAGCGGGGACAGGACCCCACGAGCAGTACTTC	15	TRBD1	-	TRBV7-2	TRBJ2-7
CASSSGTGINEQFF	TGTGCCAGCAGTTCCGGGACAGGGATCAATGAGCAGTTCTTC	14	TRBD1	-	TRBV27	TRBJ2-1
CASGQSGTGKGSPLHF	TGTGCCAGCGGCCAATCAGGGACAGGAAAAGGTTCACCCCTCCACTTT	16	TRBD1	once	TRBV4-2	TRBJ1-6
CASSLFPSGGAGEQFF	TGCGCCAGCAGCCTCTTCCCCAGCGGGGGGGCGGGGGAGCAGTTCTTC	16	TRBD2	-	TRBV4-3	TRBJ2-1
CASSLGAASGGLNTGELFF	TGTGCCAGCAGCCTGGGGGCTGCTAGCGGGGGGCTTAACACCGGGGAGCTGTTTTTT	19	TRBD2	medium-sized	TRBV4-2	TRBJ2-2
CASSFSTGAQETQYF	TGCGCCAGCAGCTTTTCGACAGGGGCACAAGAGACCCAGTACTTC	15	TRBD1	-	TRBV5-1	TRBJ2-5
CASSLARQSVYGYTF	TGTGCCAGCAGCTTAGCCCGACAGTCTGTGTACGGCTACACCTTC	15	-	-	TRBV7-9	TRBJ1-2
CAISVGDRGLGQPQHF	TGTGCCATCAGTGTGGGTGACAGGGGGCTCGGTCAGCCCCAGCATTTT	16	TRBD1	-	TRBV10-3	TRBJ1-5
CASSEASGTLPGAQYF	TGTGCCAGCAGTGAAGCTAGCGGAACCCTTCCAGGAGCCCAGTACTTC	16	-	-	TRBV6-1	TRBJ2-5
CASSLGGQGNYGYTF	TGTGCCAGCAGCTTAGGGGGACAGGGTAACTATGGCTACACCTTC	15	TRBD1	-	TRBV7-2	TRBJ1-2
CASSYGTGVDEQYF	TGTGCCAGCAGCTACGGGACAGGGGTGGACGAGCAGTACTTC	14	TRBD1	-	TRBV25-1	TRBJ2-7
CASSQDGRGNEKLFF	TGCGCCAGCAGCCAAGATGGGCGGGGCAATGAAAAACTGTTTTTT	15	-	-	TRBV4-1	TRBJ1-4
CASSQLNTGGPEAFF	TGCGCCAGCAGCCAACTCAATACAGGGGGACCTGAAGCTTTCTTT	15	TRBD1	once	TRBV5-1	TRBJ1-1
CSATDRGTEAFF	TGCAGCGCCACGGACAGGGGCACTGAAGCTTTCTTT	12	TRBD1	-	TRBV29-1	TRBJ1-1
CASNPGVPVLNSNQPQHF	TGTGCCAGCAACCCCGGGGTCCCGGTATTGAATAGCAATCAGCCCCAGCATTTT	18	-	-	TRBV7-7	TRBJ1-5
CASSPLAVSYEQYF	TGTGCCAGCTCACCATTGGCGGTTTCCTACGAGCAGTACTTC	14	-	-	TRBV18	TRBJ2-7
CASSPGQGSYGYTF	TGTGCCAGCAGCCCAGGACAGGGGAGCTATGGCTACACCTTC	14	TRBD1	few	TRBV5-4	TRBJ1-2
CASSEAGPPQRQFF	TGTGCCAGCAGTGAAGCTGGCCCTCCCCAGCGGCAGTTCTTC	14	-	-	TRBV6-1	TRBJ2-1
CASSYGGSETQYF	TGCGCCAGCAGCTACGGGGGGTCTGAGACCCAGTACTTC	13	TRBD2	-	TRBV5-1	TRBJ2-5
CASSPQIPTGAASSYEQYF	TGTGCCAGCTCACCACAGATCCCGACAGGGGCCGCTAGCTCCTACGAGCAGTACTTC	19	TRBD1	-	TRBV18	TRBJ2-7